The entry that follows covers one TCR beta chain sequence. This clone was observed a single time. There is no known antigen for this receptor. The input lacks base qualities; no much larger clone sits a single base away. Patients with a history of autoimmune disease or receiving systemic immunosuppression were excluded from the trial. In every dose cohort, peripheral blood was drawn for TCR sequencing at baseline, cycle 4 day 1, and cycle 7 day 1. The samples were taken from a phase I, first-in-human, multicenter, open-label dose-escalation trial of ivuxolimab. Adults with locally advanced or metastatic head and neck squamous cell, hepatocellular, melanoma or renal cell carcinoma were enrolled in the trial. CD4+ and CD8+ T cells were sorted separately from peripheral blood before TCR sequencing. The source of the sample is a study of OX40 agonist ivuxolimab in advanced cancers. General notes on the study: Ivuxolimab was a fully human IgG2 agonistic monoclonal antibody targeting the costimulatory receptor OX40 (CD134). Intravenous ivuxolimab was administered to patients every 2 weeks at six dose levels: 0.01, 0.1, 0.3, 1.5, 3 and 10 mg/kg. Of the 50 to 55 patients in dose escalation, about 20 had hepatocellular carcinoma, roughly 15 had melanoma, 9 had renal cell carcinoma and 9 had head and neck cancer. A male proportion of approximately 83% and a mean age of about 60 years, ranging from about 20 to 80, were recorded for the dose-escalation cohort. Patients were allowed to have had prior anti-PD-1, anti-PD-L1 or anti-CTLA-4 therapy, and 30% to 40% of the dose-escalation patients had been treated with checkpoint inhibitors. Three dose-escalation patients achieved partial responses, one with hepatocellular carcinoma and two with cutaneous melanoma. Peripheral TCRbeta sequencing was intended to test whether TCR sequence diversity was altered and clonal T-cell expansion was caused by ivuxolimab. The monotherapy dose-escalation portion (N ≈ 56 patients) of the phase I ivuxolimab trial is reported in the paper. Results and caveats for the whole study, not just this receptor: On average, CD8+ T cells showed more expanded clones than CD4+ T cells after ivuxolimab. The antigen specificity of the peripheral T cells that underwent clonal expansion was not determined. In the 0.1-3.0 mg/kg groups, partial responders were among the patients with the lowest normalized peripheral clonal expansion, particularly in CD8+ T cells. At doses of 0.1 to 3.0 mg/kg, clonal expansion of both CD4+ and CD8+ blood T cells was observed from baseline to week 6. Low levels of normalized T-cell clonal expansion were also seen in some patients who did not respond.

The germline V gene supplies CDR1 SGHDT and CDR2 YYEEEE. The V and J ends are trimmed by 4 bases and 4 bases, leaving 10 bases between them. The CDR3 sequence holds 13 residues, the cysteine and phenylalanine included. Of the read, only the CDR3 DNA is kept; its 39 bases are in frame from base 1. To sequence the TCRbeta CDR3 region, genomic DNA was isolated from the sorted cells. The immunoSEQ Assay was used for sequencing of TCRbeta CDR3 regions. In TCRdb, the immuneACCESS table is reduced to in-frame sequences with V and J assigned. These tables do not hold every clone; where another copy was compared, an unresolved V gene accounts for under half, and the others remain unexplained. Here the sample has some 58,000 clones; roughly 91% occur a single time. Approximately 0.8% of the sample goes to the ten largest clones.

This receptor was obtained from an adult with an advanced solid tumor such as melanoma, head and neck, liver or kidney cancer. Here the sequenced sample was CD4+ or CD8+ T cells sorted from blood, taken in a trial of the OX40 agonist ivuxolimab. The chain links TRBV5-6 with TRBJ2-3; there is no confident call for the D gene. In nucleotides, the sequence is TGTGCCAGCAGCCCAAAGAACGCAGATACGCAGTATTTT. Its protein product is CASSPKNADTQYF.